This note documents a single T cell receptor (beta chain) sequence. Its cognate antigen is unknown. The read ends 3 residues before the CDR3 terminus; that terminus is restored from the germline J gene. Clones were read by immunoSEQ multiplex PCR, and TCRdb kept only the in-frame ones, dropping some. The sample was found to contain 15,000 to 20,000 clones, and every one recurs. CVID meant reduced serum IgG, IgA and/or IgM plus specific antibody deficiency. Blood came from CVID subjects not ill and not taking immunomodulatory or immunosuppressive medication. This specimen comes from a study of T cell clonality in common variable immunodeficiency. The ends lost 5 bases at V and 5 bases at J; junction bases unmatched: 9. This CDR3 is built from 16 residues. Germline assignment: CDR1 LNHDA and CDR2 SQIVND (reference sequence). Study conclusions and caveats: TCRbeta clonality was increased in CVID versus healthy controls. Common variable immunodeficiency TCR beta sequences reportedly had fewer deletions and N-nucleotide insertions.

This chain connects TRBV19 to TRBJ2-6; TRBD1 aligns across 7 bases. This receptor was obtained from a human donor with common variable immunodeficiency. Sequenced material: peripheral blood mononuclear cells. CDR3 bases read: TGTGCCAGTAGTCCGACGACAGGGTGGAGGGCCAACGTC. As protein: CASSPTTGWRANV. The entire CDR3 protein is CASSPTTGWRANVLTF.